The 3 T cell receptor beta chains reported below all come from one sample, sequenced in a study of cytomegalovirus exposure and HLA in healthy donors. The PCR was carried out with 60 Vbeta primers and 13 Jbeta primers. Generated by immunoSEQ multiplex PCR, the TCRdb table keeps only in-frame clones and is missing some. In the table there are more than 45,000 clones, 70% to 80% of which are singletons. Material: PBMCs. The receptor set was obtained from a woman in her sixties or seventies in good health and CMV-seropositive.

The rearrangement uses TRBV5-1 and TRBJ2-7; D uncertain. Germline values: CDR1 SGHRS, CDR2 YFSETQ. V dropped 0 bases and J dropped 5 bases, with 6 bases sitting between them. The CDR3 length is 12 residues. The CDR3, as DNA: TGCGCCAGCAGCTTGGGAGACAACGAGCAGTACTTC. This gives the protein CASSLGDNEQYF.

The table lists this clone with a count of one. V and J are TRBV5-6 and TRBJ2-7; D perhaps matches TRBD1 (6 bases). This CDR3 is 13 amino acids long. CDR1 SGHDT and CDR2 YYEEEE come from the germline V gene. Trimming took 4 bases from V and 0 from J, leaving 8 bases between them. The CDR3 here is CASSTGSSYEQYF. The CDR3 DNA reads TGTGCCAGCAGCACAGGGAGCTCCTACGAGCAGTACTTC.

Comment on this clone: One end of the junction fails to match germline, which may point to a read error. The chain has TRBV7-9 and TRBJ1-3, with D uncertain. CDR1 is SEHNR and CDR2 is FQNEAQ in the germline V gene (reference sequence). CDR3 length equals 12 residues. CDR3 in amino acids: CSSGASGNTIYF. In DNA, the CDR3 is TGTTCCAGCGGAGCGTCTGGAAACACCATATATTTT.